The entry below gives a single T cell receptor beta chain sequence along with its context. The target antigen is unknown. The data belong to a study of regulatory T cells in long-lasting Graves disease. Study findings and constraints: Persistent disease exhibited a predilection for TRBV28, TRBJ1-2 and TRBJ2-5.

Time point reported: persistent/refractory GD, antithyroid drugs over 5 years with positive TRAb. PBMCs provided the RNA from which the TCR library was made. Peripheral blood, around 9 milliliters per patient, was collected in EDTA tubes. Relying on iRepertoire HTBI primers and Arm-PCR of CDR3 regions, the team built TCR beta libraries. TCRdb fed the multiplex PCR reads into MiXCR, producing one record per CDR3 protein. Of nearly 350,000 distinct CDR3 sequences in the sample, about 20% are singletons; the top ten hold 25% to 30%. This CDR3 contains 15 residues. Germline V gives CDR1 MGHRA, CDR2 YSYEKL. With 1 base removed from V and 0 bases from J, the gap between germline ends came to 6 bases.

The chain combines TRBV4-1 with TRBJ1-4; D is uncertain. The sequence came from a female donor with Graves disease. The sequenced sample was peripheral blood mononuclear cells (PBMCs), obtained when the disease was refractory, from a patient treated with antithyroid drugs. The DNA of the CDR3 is TGCGCCAGCAGCCAAGTATATACAACTAATGAAAAACTGTTTTTT. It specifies CASSQVYTTNEKLFF.